The 15 T cell receptor beta chains listed next were all sequenced from one sample in a study of T cell changes during pregnancy in multiple sclerosis. The table came from immunoSEQ multiplex PCR; TCRdb's copy has only in-frame clones and leaves some out. The repertoire holds about 46,000 clones, with 75% to 95% as singletons. This specimen consisted of CD8+ T cells from peripheral blood mononuclear cells, obtained after pregnancy. The receptors stem from a female donor with multiple sclerosis, enrolled in a pregnancy study.

This rearrangement joins TRBV9 to TRBJ1-5, with a tentative D call TRBD1 (5 bases). In germline, CDR1 is SGDLS, CDR2 YYNGEE. The CDR3 loop spans 15 amino acids. The V end was cut by 0 bases, the J end by 1 base, with 8 bases between. This CDR3 reads CASSVEGASNQPQHF. Written as DNA, the CDR3 is TGTGCCAGCAGCGTAGAAGGGGCCAGCAATCAGCCCCAGCATTTT.

The chain uses TRBV4-1 and TRBJ1-3; perhaps TRBD1 as D (5 bases). CDR3 length equals 15 residues. The V and J ends lost 3 bases and 5 bases respectively, with 14 bases between them. Looked up from germline, CDR1 is MGHRA and CDR2 is YSYEKL. For the CDR3, the DNA is TGCGCCAGCAGCCATACTCAGGACATACGAAACACCATATATTTT. It encodes CASSHTQDIRNTIYF.

The chain has TRBV5-5 and TRBJ1-2, with D maybe TRBD1 (6 bases). Per the germline V gene, CDR1 is SGHKS and CDR2 is YYEKEE (reference sequence). CDR3 length equals 16 residues. Trimming stripped 1 base from V and 4 bases from J, with 17 bases between. Here the CDR3 reads CASSLSSGEGVYGYTF. For the CDR3, the DNA is TGTGCCAGCAGCTTGAGTTCCGGTGAGGGGGTCTATGGCTACACCTTC.

The rearrangement uses TRBV18 and TRBJ2-7; 10 nucleotides match TRBD1. This CDR3 has 13 residues. Germline-derived CDR1 and CDR2 are KGHSH and LQKENI. V shed 8 bases, J shed 8 bases, and the junction held 9 bases outside the gene matches. The CDR3 DNA reads TGTGCCAGCCAACCGGGACAGGGGATCCAGCAGTACTTC. This translates into CASQPGQGIQQYF.

This chain links TRBV10-2 with TRBJ2-7, with 9 bases fitting TRBD2. The junction had 4 bases not matched to a gene; V was cut back by 1 base and J by 6 bases. Germline CDR1 is WSHSY and CDR2 is SAAADI. The CDR3 has 14 amino acids. CDR3 DNA: TGCGCCAGCAGTGAGTTAGCGGGAGAGGCCGAGCAGTACTTC. It encodes CASSELAGEAEQYF.

The chain combines TRBV27 with TRBJ2-7; D unclear. Per germline, CDR1 MNHEY and CDR2 SMNVEV (reference sequence). V lost 6 bases and J lost 3, with 9 bases in between. The length of the CDR3 is 12 residues. This CDR3 reads CASSPNVYEQYF. For the CDR3, the DNA is TGTGCCAGCAGCCCTAATGTCTACGAGCAGTACTTC.

This clone appeared once. The chain combines TRBV2 with TRBJ2-7; the D gene is possibly TRBD1 (7 bases). CDR1 and CDR2 from the germline V gene are SNHLY and FYNNEI. This CDR3 has 14 residues. Trimming removed 4 bases at V and 3 bases at J, with 13 bases between. CDR3 sequence: CASSGRDSSYEQYF. The CDR3 coding sequence is TGTGCCAGCAGTGGGCGGGACAGCAGCTACGAGCAGTACTTC.

CDR3 in amino acids: CASSPQGLLNEQYF. The CDR3 nucleotides are TGTGCCAGCAGTCCACAGGGTTTGTTGAACGAGCAGTACTTC. V and J are TRBV6-5 and TRBJ2-7; maybe TRBD1 (6 bases). Trimming took 5 bases from V and 5 from J, leaving 16 bases between them. The CDR3 covers 14 residues. The V gene's germline CDR1 is MNHEY and CDR2 SVGAGI.

This chain joins TRBV27 and TRBJ2-1; D unclear. Trimming stripped 8 bases from V and 6 bases from J, with 8 bases between. The CDR3 sequence is 11 residues long. The germline V gene encodes CDR1 MNHEY and CDR2 SMNVEV (reference sequence). Here the CDR3 reads CASHLANEQFF. As DNA, the CDR3 is TGTGCCAGCCATTTGGCCAATGAGCAGTTCTTC.

The rearrangement links TRBV6-4 to TRBJ1-4; no firm D call. CDR1 is MRHNA and CDR2 is SNTAGT in the germline V gene. V shed 0 bases and J shed 3 bases, with 8 bases lying between them. The CDR3 totals 15 residues. The CDR3 coding sequence is TGTGCCAGCAGTGACTCCCCGAGTGCTAATGAAAAACTGTTTTTT. Its translation: CASSDSPSANEKLFF.

The chain recombines TRBV27 with TRBJ2-7; 11 bases agree with TRBD2. J lost 2 bases, V lost 5 bases, and 8 bases had no gene match. This CDR3 is 16 amino acids long. Germline V gives CDR1 MNHEY, CDR2 SMNVEV (reference sequence). The CDR3 sequence is CASSLLRTSGPYEQYF. CDR3 bases: TGTGCCAGCAGTCTCCTCAGGACTAGCGGGCCCTACGAGCAGTACTTC.

The chain joins TRBV5-4 to TRBJ1-1; no clear D. This CDR3 is 12 amino acids long. Trimming cost V 4 bases and J 8 bases, with 12 bases left between them. Germline CDR1 and CDR2: SGHNT and YYREEE (reference sequence). DNA of the CDR3: TGTGCCAGCAGCCCTAGTCCCGAAGAAGCTTTCTTT. Its translation: CASSPSPEEAFF.

The V and J genes are TRBV6-1 and TRBJ1-1, with D unclear. The germline V and J ends were trimmed by 0 bases and 8 bases, with 16 bases remaining between them. CDR3 length: 15 amino acids. From germline, CDR1 is MNHNS and CDR2 SASEGT. The CDR3 DNA reads as TGTGCCAGCAGTGAAGCGCTTCTAAGCCAGGAAGAAGCTTTCTTT. It encodes CASSEALLSQEEAFF.

In its sample, this clone ranks as medium-sized. The same CDR3 can be traced to other DNA sequences in this sample. This sequence joins TRBV4-2 and TRBJ2-7, with a tentative D call TRBD2 (6 bases). Germline values: CDR1 LGHNA, CDR2 YNFKEQ. CDR3 length: 15 amino acids. The V end was cut by 0 bases, the J end by 0 bases, with 9 bases between. CDR3 region: CASSQEGDSSYEQYF. CDR3 in DNA: TGTGCCAGCAGCCAAGAGGGGGACTCCTCCTACGAGCAGTACTTC.

This chain links TRBV9 with TRBJ2-3, with no clear D. Germline V gene sequence: CDR1 SGDLS, CDR2 YYNGEE. V lost 2 bases to trimming and J lost 2 bases, with 9 bases between them. This CDR3 region has 14 residues. The DNA of the CDR3 is TGTGCCAGCAGCGTTGGCGGTCCCACAGATACGCAGTATTTT. Residues: CASSVGGPTDTQYF.